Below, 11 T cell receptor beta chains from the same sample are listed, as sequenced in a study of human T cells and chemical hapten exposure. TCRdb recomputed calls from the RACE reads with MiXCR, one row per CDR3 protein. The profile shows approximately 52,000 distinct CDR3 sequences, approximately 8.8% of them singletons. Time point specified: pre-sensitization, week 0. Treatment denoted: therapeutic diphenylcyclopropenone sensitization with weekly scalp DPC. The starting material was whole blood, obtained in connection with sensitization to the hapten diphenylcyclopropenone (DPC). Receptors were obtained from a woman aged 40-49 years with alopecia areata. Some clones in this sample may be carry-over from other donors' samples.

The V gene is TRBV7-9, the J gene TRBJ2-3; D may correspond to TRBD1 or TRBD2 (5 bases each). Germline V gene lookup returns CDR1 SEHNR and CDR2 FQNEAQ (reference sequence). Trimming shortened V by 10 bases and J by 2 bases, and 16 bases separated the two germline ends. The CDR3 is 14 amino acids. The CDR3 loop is CATLQNGATDTQYF. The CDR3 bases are TGTGCCACCCTACAAAACGGGGCCACAGATACGCAGTATTTT.

The CDR3 nucleotides read TGTGCCAGCAGTTTAAGTTTCCGGACCGTCTCCTACGAGCAGTACTTC. Its protein is CASSLSFRTVSYEQYF. The rearrangement joins TRBV28 to TRBJ2-7; D not certain. CDR1 MDHEN and CDR2 SYDVKM come from the germline V gene. Trimming removed 2 bases at V and 0 bases at J, with 14 bases between. The CDR3 consists of 16 residues.

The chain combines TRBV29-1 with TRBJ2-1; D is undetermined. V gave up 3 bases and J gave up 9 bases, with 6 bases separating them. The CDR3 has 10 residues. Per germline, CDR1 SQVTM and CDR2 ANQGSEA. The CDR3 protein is CSVDQTEQFF. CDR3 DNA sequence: TGCAGCGTTGACCAGACTGAGCAGTTCTTC.

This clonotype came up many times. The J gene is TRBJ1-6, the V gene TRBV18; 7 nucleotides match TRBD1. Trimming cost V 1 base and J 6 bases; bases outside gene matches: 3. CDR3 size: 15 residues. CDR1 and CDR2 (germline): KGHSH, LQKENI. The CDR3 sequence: CASSPRRDSNSPLHF. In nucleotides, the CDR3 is TGTGCCAGCTCACCACGCCGGGACAGTAATTCACCCCTCCACTTT.

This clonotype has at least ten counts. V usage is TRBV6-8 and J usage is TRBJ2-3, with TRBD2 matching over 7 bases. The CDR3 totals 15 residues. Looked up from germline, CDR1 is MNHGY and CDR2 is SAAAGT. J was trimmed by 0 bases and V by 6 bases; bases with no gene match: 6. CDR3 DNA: TGTGCCAGCAGAACGGTGCGGGGGAGCACAGATACGCAGTATTTT. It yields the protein CASRTVRGSTDTQYF.

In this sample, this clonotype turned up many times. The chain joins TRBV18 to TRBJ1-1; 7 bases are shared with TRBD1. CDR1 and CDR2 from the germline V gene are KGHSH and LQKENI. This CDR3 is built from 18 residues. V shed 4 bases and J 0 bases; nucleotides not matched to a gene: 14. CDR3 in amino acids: CASSQPGTAWDMNTEAFF. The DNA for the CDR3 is TGTGCCAGCTCACAACCGGGGACAGCCTGGGATATGAACACTGAAGCTTTCTTT.

The CDR3 region is CASSLGGPSSNTQYF. The CDR3 DNA follows: TGTGCCAGCAGTTTAGGGGGGCCCTCTTCGAATACGCAGTATTTT. This rearrangement joins TRBV28 to TRBJ2-3, with D perhaps assigned TRBD1 or TRBD2 (6 bases each). CDR3 length equals 15 residues. In germline, CDR1 is MDHEN, CDR2 SYDVKM. V lost 2 bases and J 7 bases, leaving 16 bases between the germline ends.

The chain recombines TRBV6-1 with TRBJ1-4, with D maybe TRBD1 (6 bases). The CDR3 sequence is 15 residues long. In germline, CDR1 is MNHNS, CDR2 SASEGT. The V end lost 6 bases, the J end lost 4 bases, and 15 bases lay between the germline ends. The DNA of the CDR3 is TGTGCCAGCAGGGGGTGGGAGGGGGGTAATGAAAAACTGTTTTTT. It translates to CASRGWEGGNEKLFF.

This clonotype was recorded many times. CDR3 sequence reads: CASSPVGTELFF. In DNA, the CDR3 is TGTGCCAGCAGCCCCGTTGGGACGGAACTGTTTTTT. V is TRBV7-9 and J is TRBJ1-4; a weak D match, TRBD1 (5 bases). The CDR3 is made up of 12 amino acids. V was trimmed by 5 bases and J by 12 bases, leaving 13 bases between them. Per germline, CDR1 SEHNR and CDR2 FQNEAQ (reference sequence).

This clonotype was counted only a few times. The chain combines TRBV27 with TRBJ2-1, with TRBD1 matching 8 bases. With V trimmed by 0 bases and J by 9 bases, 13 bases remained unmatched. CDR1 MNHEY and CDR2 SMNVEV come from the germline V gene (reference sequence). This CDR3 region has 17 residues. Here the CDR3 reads CASSLSPRPGGSREQFF. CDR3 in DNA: TGTGCCAGCAGTTTATCCCCTCGGCCAGGGGGCTCGCGTGAGCAGTTCTTC.

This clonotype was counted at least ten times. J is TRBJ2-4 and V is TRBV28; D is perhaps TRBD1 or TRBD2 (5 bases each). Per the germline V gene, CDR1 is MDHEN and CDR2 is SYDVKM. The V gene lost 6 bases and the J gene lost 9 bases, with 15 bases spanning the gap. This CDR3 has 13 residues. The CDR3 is CASSPGRRLIQYF. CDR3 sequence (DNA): TGTGCCAGCAGCCCGGGACGGCGGCTCATTCAGTACTTC.